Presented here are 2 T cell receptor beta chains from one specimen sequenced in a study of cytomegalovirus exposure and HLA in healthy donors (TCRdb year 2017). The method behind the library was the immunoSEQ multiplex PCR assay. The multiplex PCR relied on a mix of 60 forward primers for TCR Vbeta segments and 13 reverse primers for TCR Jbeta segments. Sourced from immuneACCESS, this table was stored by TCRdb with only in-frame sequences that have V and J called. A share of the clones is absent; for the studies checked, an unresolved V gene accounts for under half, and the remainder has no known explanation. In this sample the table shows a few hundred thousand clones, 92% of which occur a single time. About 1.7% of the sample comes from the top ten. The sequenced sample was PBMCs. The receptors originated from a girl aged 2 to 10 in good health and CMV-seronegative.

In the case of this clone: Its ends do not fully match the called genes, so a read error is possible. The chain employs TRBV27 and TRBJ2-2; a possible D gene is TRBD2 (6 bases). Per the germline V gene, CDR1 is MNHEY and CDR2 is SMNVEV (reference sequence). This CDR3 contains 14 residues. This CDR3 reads CASRLGLNTGELFF. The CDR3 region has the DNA TGTGCCAGCCGTTTGGGACTGAACACCGGGGAGCTGTTTTTT.

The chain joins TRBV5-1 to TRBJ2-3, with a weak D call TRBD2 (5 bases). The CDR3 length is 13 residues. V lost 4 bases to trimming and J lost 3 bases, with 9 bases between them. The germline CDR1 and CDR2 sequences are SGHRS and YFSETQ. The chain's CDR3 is CASSPPGTDTQYF. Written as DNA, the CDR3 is TGCGCCAGCAGCCCGCCGGGGACAGATACGCAGTATTTT.